These 14 T cell receptor beta chains share one sample of origin, sequenced in a study of blood T cell repertoires in COVID-19. Libraries were prepared by immunoSEQ multiplex PCR; TCRdb keeps only in-frame clonotypes and omits some of them. This table holds about 290,000 clones, 85% found once. The sequenced sample was peripheral blood. The origin of the receptors is a woman aged 45-65 years with active or convalescent COVID-19.

The rearrangement joins TRBV7-8 to TRBJ1-5, with D perhaps matching TRBD1 (5 bases). Deletions cut 4 bases from V and 2 bases from J, with 15 bases between. The CDR3 consists of 16 residues. The germline V gene has CDR1 SGHVS and CDR2 FQNEAQ. CDR3 DNA sequence: TGTGCCAGCAGCTCGTACAGGTTAGCCGGCAATCAGCCCCAGCATTTT. It encodes CASSSYRLAGNQPQHF.

This chain joins TRBV3-1 (or the pseudogene TRBV3-2) and TRBJ1-3, with a possible D match to TRBD1 (5 bases). Trimming removed 2 bases from V and 8 bases from J, with 13 bases in between. The germline gives CDR1 LGHDT, CDR2 YNNKEL (reference sequence). The CDR3 consists of 14 residues. The CDR3 DNA reads as TGTGCCAGCAGCCAACCCTGGGAGGGGTACACCATATATTTT. It encodes CASSQPWEGYTIYF.

CDR3: CASSLRLAATDTQYF. The CDR3 DNA is TGCGCCAGCAGCTTGCGGCTAGCAGCCACAGATACGCAGTATTTT. The V call is TRBV5-1, the J call TRBJ2-3; D possibly corresponds to TRBD2 (5 bases). CDR1 SGHRS and CDR2 YFSETQ come from the germline V gene. The length of the CDR3 is 15 residues. Trimming removed 1 base from V and 2 bases from J, with 11 bases in between.

The rearrangement links TRBV19 to TRBJ2-7; TRBD2 matches 10 bases. The germline V gene encodes CDR1 LNHDA and CDR2 SQIVND (reference sequence). This CDR3 has 15 amino acids. J was trimmed by 4 bases and V by 5 bases; bases with no gene match: 8. In nucleotides, the CDR3 is TGTGCCAGTAGTTTGACCGGGACTAGCGTGTACGAGCAGTACTTC. Protein: CASSLTGTSVYEQYF.

Only one count was recorded for this clone. V is TRBV2 and J is TRBJ2-7; TRBD2 might be the D (6 bases). The CDR3 is 14 amino acids. Per the germline V gene, CDR1 is SNHLY and CDR2 is FYNNEI. Trimming pared 3 bases from V and 3 bases from J, leaving 12 bases between. The CDR3 DNA reads as TGTGCCAGCAGTGACCCCGGGGGTAGCTACGAGCAGTACTTC. Protein sequence: CASSDPGGSYEQYF.

V gene TRBV19 combines with J gene TRBJ1-1; D gene unclear. The V gene's germline CDR1 is LNHDA and CDR2 SQIVND (reference sequence). Trimming took off 7 bases at V and 10 bases at J, with 19 bases between the two ends. CDR3 length: 13 amino acids. The CDR3 sequence: CASNPPGLPGAFF. The CDR3 DNA reads TGTGCCAGTAACCCCCCAGGACTCCCAGGAGCTTTCTTT.

The chain is built from TRBV12-3 or TRBV12-4 and TRBJ2-1; D is unresolved. The CDR3 runs 11 residues. V was pared by 7 bases and J by 4 bases, with 5 bases between. The CDR3 loop reads CASTVYNEQFF. CDR3 DNA: TGTGCCAGCACCGTGTACAATGAGCAGTTCTTC.

J is TRBJ1-2 and V is TRBV28; 8 bases map to TRBD1. Germline V gene lookup returns CDR1 MDHEN and CDR2 SYDVKM. The trim removed 6 bases at V and 4 bases at J, leaving 4 bases unmatched. The CDR3 spans 13 residues. The CDR3 sequence is CASRGTGGYGYTF. The CDR3 region has the DNA TGTGCCAGCAGGGGAACAGGGGGCTATGGCTACACCTTC.

This clone was seen only a few times. The rearrangement joins TRBV5-1 to TRBJ1-1, with TRBD1 matching 11 bases. Unmatched junction bases numbered 4, after V lost 0 bases and J lost 3 bases. CDR3 length equals 16 residues. CDR1 is SGHRS, CDR2 YFSETQ, per germline. The CDR3 DNA reads TGCGCCAGCAGCTTGGGGACAGGGGGCTTGTACACTGAAGCTTTCTTT. Protein product: CASSLGTGGLYTEAFF.

The chain has TRBV5-4 and TRBJ1-2; 12 bases agree with TRBD1. J was trimmed by 4 bases and V by 0 bases; bases with no gene match: 7. Germline CDR1 reads SGHNT; CDR2 reads YYREEE (reference sequence). The CDR3 has 17 residues. Written as DNA, the CDR3 is TGTGCCAGCAGCTTGGAGGGGACAGGGGGCTATGGCTATGGCTACACCTTC. The encoded protein is CASSLEGTGGYGYGYTF.

This chain uses TRBV2 with TRBJ2-1, with 8 bases that match TRBD2. The junction had 16 bases not matched to a gene; V was cut back by 3 bases and J by 6 bases. Germline-derived CDR1 and CDR2 are SNHLY and FYNNEI. The CDR3 contains 18 residues. DNA for the CDR3: TGTGCCAGCAGTGATCCAATCCTCGGGCTAGCGGGTATCAATGAGCAGTTCTTC. It encodes CASSDPILGLAGINEQFF.

The rearrangement links TRBV28 to TRBJ2-5; possible D gene TRBD2, 5 bases. V lost 5 bases to trimming and J lost 5 bases, with 12 bases between them. CDR1 is MDHEN and CDR2 is SYDVKM in the germline V gene. The CDR3 spans 13 residues. CDR3 bases: TGTGCCAGCAGTCCTAGCCGCCGGGAGACCCAGTACTTC. Translated, it gives CASSPSRRETQYF. Complete variable domain (other parts from reference TRBV28 and TRBJ2-5): DVKVTQSSRYLVKRTGEKVFLECVQDMDHENMFWYRQDPGLGLRLIYFSYDVKMKEKGDIPEGYSVSREKKERFSLILESASTNQTSMYLCASSPSRRETQYFGPGTRLLVL.

The rearrangement uses TRBV5-1 and TRBJ2-2; 12 bases match TRBD2. The germline CDR1 and CDR2 sequences are SGHRS and YFSETQ. J lost 6 bases, V lost 3 bases, and 3 bases had no gene match. CDR3 length: 15 amino acids. The chain's CDR3 is CASSSLAGGAGELFF. The CDR3 DNA reads TGCGCCAGCAGCTCCCTAGCGGGGGGGGCCGGGGAGCTGTTTTTT.

This clone showed up just a few times. The V gene is TRBV7-9, the J gene TRBJ2-7; D remains unclear. V was pared by 3 bases and J by 6 bases, with 21 bases between. Germline V lookup: CDR1 SEHNR, CDR2 FQNEAQ (reference sequence). The CDR3 loop spans 16 amino acids. CDR3: CASSFFSSVGPREQYF. The CDR3 DNA reads TGTGCCAGCAGCTTCTTTTCCTCCGTTGGGCCCCGCGAGCAGTACTTC. The variable domain in full, completed from reference TRBV7-9 and TRBJ2-7, reads DTGVSQNPRHKITKRGQNVTFRCDPISEHNRLYWYRQTLGQGPEFLTYFQNEAQLEKSRLLSDRFSAERPKGSFSTLEIQRTEQGDSAMYLCASSFFSSVGPREQYFGPGTRLTVT.